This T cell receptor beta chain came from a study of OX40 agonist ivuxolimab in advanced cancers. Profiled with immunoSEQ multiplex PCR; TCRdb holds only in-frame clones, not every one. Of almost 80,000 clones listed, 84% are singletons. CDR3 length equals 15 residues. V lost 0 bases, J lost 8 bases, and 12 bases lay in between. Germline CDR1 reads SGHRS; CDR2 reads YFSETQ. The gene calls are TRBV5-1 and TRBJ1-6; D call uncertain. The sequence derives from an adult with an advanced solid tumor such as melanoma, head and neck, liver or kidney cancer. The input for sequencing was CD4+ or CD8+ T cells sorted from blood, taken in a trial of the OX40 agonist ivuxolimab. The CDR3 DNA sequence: TGCGCCAGCAGCTTGGACGGTTCTTCCTATTCACCCCTCCACTTT. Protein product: CASSLDGSSYSPLHF.